The rows below give T cell receptor beta chains drawn from one sample of a study of shared clonotypes between healthy human individuals. Data came from immunoSEQ multiplex PCR; TCRdb stores just in-frame clones and leaves some out. The table shows about 2.5 million clones, with just under 95% occurring only once. The sequencing input was naive CD4+ T cells from PBMCs. Source of these receptors: a man between 18 and 35 years old in good health. Some clones in this sample may be carry-over from other donors' samples. Both conserved end residues are part of each CDR3. A D gene is named only where the DNA matches it firmly. The size of a clone is reported for some rows only, either as once, few or many, or as a class for expanded clones.

-	TRBV9	once	TRBJ2-7	CASSGRLDVREQYF	TGTGCCAGCAGCGGGCGTTTAGACGTGCGCGAGCAGTACTTC
-	TRBV4-1	-	TRBJ2-7	CASSRIIDLGGYEQYF	TGCGCCAGCAGCCGGATAATAGACCTCGGCGGGTACGAGCAGTACTTC
-	TRBV28	-	TRBJ2-5	CASGDNQETQYF	TGTGCCAGCGGGGACAACCAAGAGACCCAGTACTTC
-	TRBV28	-	TRBJ2-7	CASSLGGGGGAYEQYF	TGTGCCAGCAGTTTAGGGGGAGGCGGAGGAGCCTACGAGCAGTACTTC
-	TRBV5-6	-	TRBJ1-2	CASSLRTANGYTF	TGTGCCAGCAGCTTACGGACGGCAAATGGCTACACCTTC
-	TRBV14	once	TRBJ1-3	CASSQPGRGSGNTIYF	TGTGCCAGCAGCCAACCGGGAAGGGGTTCTGGAAACACCATATATTTT
-	TRBV5-1	-	TRBJ2-2	CASSLQVSENTGELFF	TGCGCCAGCAGCTTGCAAGTTTCCGAGAACACCGGGGAGCTGTTTTTT
-	TRBV19	-	TRBJ2-5	CASSIPGTRQETQYF	TGTGCCAGTAGTATCCCCGGGACAAGACAAGAGACCCAGTACTTC
-	TRBV28	-	TRBJ2-5	CASSPPGQRETQYF	TGTGCCAGCAGTCCGCCAGGACAGCGAGAGACCCAGTACTTC
TRBD1	TRBV7-3	-	TRBJ2-3	CASSWGQGTDTQYF	TGTGCCAGCAGCTGGGGACAGGGTACGGATACGCAGTATTTT
TRBD1	TRBV5-1	-	TRBJ2-2	CASSPGTGETGELFF	TGCGCCAGCAGCCCCGGGACAGGGGAAACCGGGGAGCTGTTTTTT
-	TRBV28	-	TRBJ1-2	CASSLWADGYTF	TGTGCCAGCAGTTTATGGGCAGATGGCTACACCTTC
-	TRBV7-3	-	TRBJ2-7	CASSLGMDYEQYF	TGTGCCAGCAGCTTAGGGATGGACTACGAGCAGTACTTC
TRBD2	TRBV29-1	-	TRBJ2-7	CSVALGLADGEQYF	TGCAGCGTTGCCCTTGGACTAGCGGACGGGGAGCAGTACTTC
TRBD2	TRBV27	once	TRBJ2-7	CASSFLTSGRTYEQYF	TGTGCCAGCAGTTTCCTAACTAGCGGGAGGACCTACGAGCAGTACTTC
TRBD1	TRBV5-1	once	TRBJ2-1	CASSEAPGQGSEQFF	TGCGCCAGCAGCGAGGCCCCGGGACAGGGGAGTGAGCAGTTCTTC
TRBD1	TRBV29-1	-	TRBJ2-5	CSVATGGIWETQYF	TGCAGCGTTGCGACAGGGGGCATTTGGGAGACCCAGTACTTC
-	TRBV5-1	-	TRBJ1-1	CASSLNTGTEAFF	TGCGCCAGCAGCTTAAATACAGGGACTGAAGCTTTCTTT
-	TRBV19	-	TRBJ1-1	CASSIILGGQNTEAFF	TGTGCCAGTAGTATCATTTTGGGGGGGCAGAACACTGAAGCTTTCTTT
-	TRBV11-3	once	TRBJ2-7	CASSLGGAEQYF	TGTGCCAGCAGCCTGGGGGGGGCCGAGCAGTACTTC
-	TRBV9	-	TRBJ1-1	CASSVGTGRTEAFF	TGTGCCAGCAGCGTAGGTACAGGACGTACTGAAGCTTTCTTT